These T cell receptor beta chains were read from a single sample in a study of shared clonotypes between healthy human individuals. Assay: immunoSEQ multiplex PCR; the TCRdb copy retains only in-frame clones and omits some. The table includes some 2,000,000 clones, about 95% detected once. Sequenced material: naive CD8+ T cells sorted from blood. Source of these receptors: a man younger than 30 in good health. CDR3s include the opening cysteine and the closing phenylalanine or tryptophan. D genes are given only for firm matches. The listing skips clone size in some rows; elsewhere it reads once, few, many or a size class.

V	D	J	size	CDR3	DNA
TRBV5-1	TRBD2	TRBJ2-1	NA	CASSSRTSGRDNEQFF	TGCGCCAGCAGCTCACGGACTAGCGGGAGGGACAATGAGCAGTTCTTC
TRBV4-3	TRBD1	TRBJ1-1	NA	CASSQTWTGGNTEAFF	TGCGCCAGCAGCCAAACCTGGACAGGGGGCAACACTGAAGCTTTCTTT
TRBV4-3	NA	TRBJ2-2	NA	CASSQGYNTGELFF	TGCGCCAGCAGCCAAGGGTACAACACCGGGGAGCTGTTTTTT
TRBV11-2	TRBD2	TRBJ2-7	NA	CASSLEPGGAYEQYF	TGTGCCAGCAGCTTAGAACCGGGGGGAGCCTACGAGCAGTACTTC
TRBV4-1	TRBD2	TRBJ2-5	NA	CASSDGTSGIRYQETQYF	TGCGCCAGCAGCGATGGGACTAGCGGGATCAGGTACCAAGAGACCCAGTACTTC
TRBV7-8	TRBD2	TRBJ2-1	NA	CASSHGLAGGELSSYNEQFF	TGTGCCAGCAGCCACGGACTAGCGGGAGGAGAATTAAGCTCCTACAATGAGCAGTTCTTC
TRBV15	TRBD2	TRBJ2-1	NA	CATSRVAGGAHEQFF	TGTGCCACCAGCAGAGTAGCGGGAGGGGCCCATGAGCAGTTCTTC
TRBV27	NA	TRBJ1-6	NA	CASSLQGGEHYNSPLHF	TGTGCCAGCAGTTTACAAGGGGGAGAACACTATAATTCACCCCTCCACTTT
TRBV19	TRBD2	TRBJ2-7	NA	CASSISGSLLSYEQYF	TGTGCCAGTAGTATAAGCGGGAGCCTTCTCTCCTACGAGCAGTACTTC
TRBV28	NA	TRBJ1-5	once	CASSLNFFNQPQHF	TGTGCCAGCAGTTTAAACTTTTTTAATCAGCCCCAGCATTTT
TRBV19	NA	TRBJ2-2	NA	CASSYDREAGELFF	TGTGCCAGTAGCTACGACAGGGAGGCCGGGGAGCTGTTTTTT
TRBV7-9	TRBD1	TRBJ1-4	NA	CASSYYGGGTNEKLFF	TGTGCCAGCAGCTATTACGGAGGGGGCACAAATGAAAAACTGTTTTTT
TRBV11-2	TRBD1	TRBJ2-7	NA	CASRRQGTYEQYF	TGTGCCAGCCGGAGACAGGGGACCTACGAGCAGTACTTC
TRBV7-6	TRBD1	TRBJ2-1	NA	CASSRTGSSGDEQFF	TGTGCCAGCAGCCGGACAGGGTCCTCTGGGGATGAGCAGTTCTTC
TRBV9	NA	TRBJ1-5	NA	CASSPHSDQPQHF	TGTGCCAGCAGCCCCCATTCGGATCAGCCCCAGCATTTT
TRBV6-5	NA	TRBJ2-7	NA	CASSYSAGQKSYEQYF	TGTGCCAGCAGTTACTCGGCAGGGCAGAAATCCTACGAGCAGTACTTC
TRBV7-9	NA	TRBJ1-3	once	CASSPASGNTIYF	TGTGCCAGCAGCCCGGCTAGTGGAAACACCATATATTTT
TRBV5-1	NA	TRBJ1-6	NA	CASSLALSWSGKGDSYNSPLHF	TGCGCCAGCAGCTTGGCCCTGTCATGGTCAGGGAAAGGGGACTCCTATAATTCACCCCTCCACTTT
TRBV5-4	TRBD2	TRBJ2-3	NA	CASSGVIGLAGVTDTQYF	TGTGCCAGCAGCGGCGTAATCGGACTAGCGGGAGTCACAGATACGCAGTATTTT
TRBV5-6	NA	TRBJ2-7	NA	CASSQTESPYEQYF	TGTGCCAGCAGCCAGACAGAATCCCCCTACGAGCAGTACTTC
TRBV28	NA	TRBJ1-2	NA	CASSFWGSVAANYGYTF	TGTGCCAGCAGTTTTTGGGGGAGCGTCGCAGCTAACTATGGCTACACCTTC
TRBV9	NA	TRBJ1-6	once	CASSVDPGNNSPLHF	TGTGCCAGCAGCGTAGACCCGGGGAATAATTCACCCCTCCACTTT
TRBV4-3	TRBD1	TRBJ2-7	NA	CASSHNDRGYEQYF	TGCGCCAGCAGCCACAACGACAGGGGCTACGAGCAGTACTTC
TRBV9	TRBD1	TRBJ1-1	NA	CASSFSRDSNTEAFF	TGTGCCAGCAGTTTTTCCCGGGACAGTAACACTGAAGCTTTCTTT
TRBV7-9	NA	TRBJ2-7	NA	CASSFVEYEQYF	TGTGCCAGCAGCTTTGTGGAATACGAGCAGTACTTC
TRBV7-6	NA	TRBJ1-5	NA	CASSQTSGGQPQHF	TGTGCCAGCAGCCAGACGTCGGGTGGGCAGCCCCAGCATTTT
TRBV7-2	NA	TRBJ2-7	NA	CASSPDVYLSYEQYF	TGTGCCAGCAGCCCCGACGTCTACCTATCCTACGAGCAGTACTTC
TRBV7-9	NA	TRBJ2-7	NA	CASSFPGEQYF	TGTGCCAGCAGTTTCCCGGGCGAGCAGTACTTC
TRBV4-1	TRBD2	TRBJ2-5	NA	CASSTSVLYQETQYF	TGCGCCAGCAGCACTAGCGTGCTGTACCAAGAGACCCAGTACTTC
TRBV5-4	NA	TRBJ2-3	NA	CATSDATDTQYF	TGTGCCACCTCGGACGCCACAGATACGCAGTATTTT
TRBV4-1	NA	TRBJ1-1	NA	CASSQVETVNTEAFF	TGCGCCAGCAGCCAAGTTGAGACAGTGAACACTGAAGCTTTCTTT
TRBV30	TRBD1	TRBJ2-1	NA	CAWSTGQGGYNEQFF	TGTGCCTGGAGTACCGGACAGGGTGGCTACAATGAGCAGTTCTTC
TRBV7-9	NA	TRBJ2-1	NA	CASSLALGEHNEQFF	TGTGCCAGCAGCTTAGCGTTGGGGGAACACAATGAGCAGTTCTTC
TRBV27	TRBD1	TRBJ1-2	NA	CASSIIGTGGNGYTF	TGTGCCAGCAGTATTATCGGGACAGGGGGTAATGGCTACACCTTC
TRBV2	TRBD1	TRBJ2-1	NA	CASSEVGTGQLNEQFF	TGTGCCAGCAGTGAAGTGGGGACAGGCCAACTTAATGAGCAGTTCTTC
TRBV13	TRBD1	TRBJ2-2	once	CASSLGDSKGYTGELFF	TGTGCCAGCAGCTTGGGGGACAGTAAAGGATACACCGGGGAGCTGTTTTTT
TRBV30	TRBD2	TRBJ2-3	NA	CAWTLGPSGMTDTQYF	TGTGCCTGGACCCTGGGTCCTAGCGGGATGACAGATACGCAGTATTTT
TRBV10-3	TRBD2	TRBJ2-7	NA	CAISEGSSGSYEQYF	TGTGCCATCAGTGAGGGGTCTAGCGGGAGCTACGAGCAGTACTTC
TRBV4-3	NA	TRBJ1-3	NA	CASSHVRGGVITQGGFGNTIYF	TGCGCCAGCAGCCATGTGCGTGGGGGTGTTATAACGCAGGGAGGATTCGGAAACACCATATATTTT
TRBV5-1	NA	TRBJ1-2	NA	CASSSEAFYGYTF	TGCGCCAGCAGCTCCGAGGCCTTCTATGGCTACACCTTC
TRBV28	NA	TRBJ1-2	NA	CASSFGGHYGYTF	TGTGCCAGCAGTTTTGGGGGCCACTATGGCTACACCTTC
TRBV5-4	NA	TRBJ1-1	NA	CASSLAVTGNTEAFF	TGTGCCAGCAGCTTGGCCGTTACAGGGAACACTGAAGCTTTCTTT
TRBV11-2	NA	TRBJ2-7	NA	CASSLDFRVYEQYF	TGTGCCAGCAGCTTAGATTTTAGGGTCTACGAGCAGTACTTC
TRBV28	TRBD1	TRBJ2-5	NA	CASSLGDRGWVEETQYF	TGTGCCAGCAGTTTGGGGGACAGGGGCTGGGTGGAAGAGACCCAGTACTTC
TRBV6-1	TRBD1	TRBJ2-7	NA	CASRETGGIGEQYF	TGTGCCAGCAGGGAGACAGGGGGGATTGGAGAGCAGTACTTC
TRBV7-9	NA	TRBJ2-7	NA	CASSLAWVNEQYF	TGTGCCAGCAGCTTAGCTTGGGTCAACGAGCAGTACTTC
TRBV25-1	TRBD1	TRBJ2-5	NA	CASSEWTGEQETQYF	TGTGCCAGCAGTGAATGGACAGGGGAACAAGAGACCCAGTACTTC
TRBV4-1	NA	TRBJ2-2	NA	CASSQDREHTGELFF	TGCGCCAGCAGCCAAGACAGGGAGCACACCGGGGAGCTGTTTTTT
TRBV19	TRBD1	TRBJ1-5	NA	CASTQQGLNQPQHF	TGTGCCAGTACCCAACAGGGGCTTAATCAGCCCCAGCATTTT
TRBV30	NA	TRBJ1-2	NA	CAWWGPRRSTLGGYTF	TGTGCCTGGTGGGGCCCTAGGAGGTCGACCCTAGGAGGCTACACCTTC
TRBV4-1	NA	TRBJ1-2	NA	CASSPRASHGYTF	TGCGCCAGCAGCCCGAGGGCATCTCATGGCTACACCTTC